This entry lists 17 T cell receptor beta chains sequenced from one sample in a study of graft-versus-host responses after intestinal transplantation. Assay used: immunoSEQ multiplex PCR; TCRdb lists only in-frame clones, some missing. The sample lists around 69,000 clones, about 90% occurring once. No antigen has been identified for these receptors. Sample: unstimulated CD8+ T cells sorted from spleen or lymph node cells, taken before transplant. These receptors all stem from a human donor who was the organ donor for an intestinal transplant.

This chain connects TRBV12-5 to TRBJ1-2; 9 bases are a match to TRBD1. Looked up from germline, CDR1 is LGHNT and CDR2 is FRNRAP. V was pared by 5 bases and J by 4 bases, with 8 bases of the junction left unmatched. The CDR3 spans 15 residues. The CDR3 coding sequence is TGTGCTAGTGGTCCAGGACAGGGGCACAGCTATGGCTACACCTTC. It specifies CASGPGQGHSYGYTF.

The V and J genes are TRBV13 and TRBJ2-5; the D gene is possibly TRBD2 (5 bases). Trimming cost V 5 bases and J 4 bases, with 14 bases left between them. The germline V gene encodes CDR1 PRHDT and CDR2 FYEKMQ (reference sequence). CDR3 size: 14 residues. Here the CDR3 reads CASSINRGRETQYF. DNA of the CDR3: TGTGCCAGCAGCATTAATCGGGGAAGAGAGACCCAGTACTTC.

The chain carries TRBV5-1 and TRBJ2-1; TRBD1 matches at 9 bases. CDR3 length: 16 residues. Germline-derived CDR1 and CDR2 are SGHRS and YFSETQ. V was clipped by 1 base and J by 4 bases; unmatched bases: 6. As DNA, the CDR3 is TGCGCCAGCAGCTTGAACAGGGGGCCACCTTACAATGAGCAGTTCTTC. Its translation: CASSLNRGPPYNEQFF.

This clone was observed a handful of times. The V and J genes are TRBV10-3 and TRBJ2-7; 9 nucleotides match TRBD1. V dropped 6 bases and J dropped 6; count of bases not matched to a gene: 3. This CDR3 has 12 residues. The germline CDR1 and CDR2 sequences are ENHRY and SYGVKD. The CDR3 coding sequence is TGTGCCATCAGAGGACAGGGGCTCGAGCAGTACGTC. This sequence encodes CAIRGQGLEQYV.

The chain uses TRBV28 and TRBJ1-1; D is perhaps TRBD1 (6 bases). Trimming shortened V by 10 bases and J by 1 base, and 16 bases separated the two germline ends. The V gene's germline CDR1 is MDHEN and CDR2 SYDVKM. The CDR3 length is 14 residues. In DNA, the CDR3 is TGTGCCACGGTTTACCCGGACAGGAACACTGAAGCTTTCTTT. It translates to CATVYPDRNTEAFF.

The chain links TRBV28 to TRBJ2-2, with 9 bases aligning to TRBD2. The CDR3 loop spans 18 amino acids. The germline CDR1 and CDR2 sequences are MDHEN and SYDVKM. The trim removed 7 bases at V and 3 bases at J, leaving 15 bases unmatched. This chain's CDR3 is CASKPPTSGNPYTGELFF. The CDR3 nucleotides are TGTGCCAGCAAACCTCCGACTAGCGGAAATCCTTACACCGGGGAGCTGTTTTTT.

This chain uses TRBV29-1 with TRBJ2-1, with 9 bases fitting TRBD1. CDR1 SQVTM and CDR2 ANQGSEA come from the germline V gene. J was trimmed by 7 bases and V by 7 bases; bases with no gene match: 11. The CDR3 is made up of 14 amino acids. CDR3 sequence reads: CSGPGQGMGNEQFF. The DNA of the CDR3 is TGCAGCGGACCGGGACAGGGTATGGGGAATGAGCAGTTCTTC.

CDR3 sequence reads: CSVFSNTGELFF. In DNA, the CDR3 is TGCAGCGTGTTCAGTAACACCGGGGAGCTGTTTTTT. V gene TRBV29-1 combines with J gene TRBJ2-2; no clear D. V dropped 6 bases and J dropped 2 bases, with 7 bases sitting between them. Germline CDR1 reads SQVTM; CDR2 reads ANQGSEA. CDR3 length equals 12 residues.

V usage is TRBV28 and J usage is TRBJ2-2; tentative D call: TRBD1 (5 bases). Trimming pared 5 bases from V and 3 bases from J, leaving 10 bases between. Germline V gene lookup returns CDR1 MDHEN and CDR2 SYDVKM. The CDR3 contains 14 residues. The CDR3 DNA sequence: TGTGCCAGCAGTGTATACAGGTACACCGGGGAGCTGTTTTTT. Its protein is CASSVYRYTGELFF.

V gene TRBV11-2 combines with J gene TRBJ2-2; a weak D match, TRBD1 (5 bases). Deletions cut 4 bases from V and 1 base from J, with 10 bases between. This CDR3 has 15 residues. The germline CDR1 and CDR2 sequences are SGHAT and FQNNGV. CDR3 sequence: CASSSFDRNTGELFF. The CDR3 coding sequence is TGTGCCAGCAGCTCTTTCGACAGGAACACCGGGGAGCTGTTTTTT.

The gene calls are TRBV5-6 and TRBJ2-7, with 9 bases identical to TRBD1. The germline V gene has CDR1 SGHDT and CDR2 YYEEEE. The trim removed 4 bases at V and 4 bases at J, leaving 15 bases unmatched. This CDR3 spans 17 amino acids. CDR3 coding DNA: TGTGCCAGCAGCCCCCTCCCCGGACAGGGGATCATTTACGAGCAGTACGTC. Translating gives CASSPLPGQGIIYEQYV.

The chain has TRBV4-2 and TRBJ1-1; possible D gene TRBD1, 5 bases. The CDR3 is made up of 18 amino acids. Germline-derived CDR1 and CDR2 are LGHNA and YNFKEQ. V dropped 0 bases and J dropped 5 bases, with 22 bases sitting between them. The CDR3 DNA follows: TGTGCCAGCAGCCAAGATGTTCTCGGGGGGGTCGTTCGTACTGAAGCTTTCTTT. Translated, it gives CASSQDVLGGVVRTEAFF.

CDR3 DNA: TGTGCCAGCAGCCCAGGGAACACTGAAGCTTTCTTT. It is translated as CASSPGNTEAFF. The gene calls are TRBV9 and TRBJ1-1, with unresolved D. CDR3 size: 12 residues. V lost 4 bases and J lost 1, with 5 bases in between. Per germline, CDR1 SGDLS and CDR2 YYNGEE.

This rearrangement joins TRBV27 to TRBJ2-2; 9 bases line up with TRBD1. Trimming removed 3 bases from V and 1 base from J; junction bases left unmatched: 18. From germline, CDR1 is MNHEY and CDR2 SMNVEV (reference sequence). The CDR3 spans 21 residues. The CDR3 DNA sequence: TGTGCCAGCAGTTTCACATACCTTGGGGGACAGGGTGAGGAGAACACCGGGGAGCTGTTTTTT. The encoded protein is CASSFTYLGGQGEENTGELFF.

V and J are TRBV7-2 and TRBJ2-5, with 10 nucleotides matching TRBD2. The germline V gene has CDR1 SGHTA and CDR2 FQGNSA. V lost 1 base, J lost 5 bases, and 13 bases stayed unmatched. This CDR3 is 18 amino acids long. The CDR3 loop is CASSLGYSGGVIRETQYF. The CDR3, as DNA: TGTGCCAGCAGCTTAGGATACAGCGGGGGGGTTATCCGTGAGACCCAGTACTTC.

V usage is TRBV28 and J usage is TRBJ2-5, with D possibly TRBD2 on 5 matching bases. CDR1 and CDR2 (germline): MDHEN, SYDVKM. V was cut by 7 bases and J by 5 bases, with 14 bases left in between. The CDR3 is 13 residues long. As DNA, the CDR3 is TGTGCCAGCAATCTAACCCCGGGGGAGACCCAGTACTTC. Encoded protein: CASNLTPGETQYF.

This clone was recorded once. The chain joins TRBV19 to TRBJ1-2; 10 bases are shared with TRBD1. Germline values: CDR1 LNHDA, CDR2 SQIVND (reference sequence). CDR3 size: 15 residues. J gave up 4 bases and V 6 bases, and 8 bases lay outside the gene matches. The CDR3 nucleotides are TGTGCCAGTAGGGCCGACAGGGGGCAAAGCTATGGCTACACCTTC. It encodes CASRADRGQSYGYTF.